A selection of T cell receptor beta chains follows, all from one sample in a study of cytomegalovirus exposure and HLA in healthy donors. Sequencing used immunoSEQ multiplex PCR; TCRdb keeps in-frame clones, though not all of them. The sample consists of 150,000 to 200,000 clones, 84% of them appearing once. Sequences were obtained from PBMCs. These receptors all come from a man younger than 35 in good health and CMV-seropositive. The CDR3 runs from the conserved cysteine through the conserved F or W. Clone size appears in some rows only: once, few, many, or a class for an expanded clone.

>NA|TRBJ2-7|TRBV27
CASSLASGNYEQYF
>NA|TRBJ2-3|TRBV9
CASSVLQGRDTQYF
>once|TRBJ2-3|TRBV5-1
CASLSGGTQATDTQYF
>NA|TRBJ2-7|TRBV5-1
CASSPQTGTYEQYF
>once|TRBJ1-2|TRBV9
CASSPTSSGERHYGYTF
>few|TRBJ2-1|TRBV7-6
CASSPGSSEYNEQFF
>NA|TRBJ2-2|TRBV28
CASTLGTGLTGELFF
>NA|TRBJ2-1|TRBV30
CAWSVPGNEQFF
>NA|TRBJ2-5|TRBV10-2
CASTGGETQYF
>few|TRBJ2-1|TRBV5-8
CASSLGEGWNEQFF
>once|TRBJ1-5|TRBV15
CATSGNRGSNQPQHF
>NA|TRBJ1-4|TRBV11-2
CASSRSEVGGVEKLFF
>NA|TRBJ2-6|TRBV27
CASSLSGSGANVLTF
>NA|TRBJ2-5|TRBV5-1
CASSQQGAQETQYF
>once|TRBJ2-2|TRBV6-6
CATTRTGLTGELFF
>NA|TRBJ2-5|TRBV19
CASSIKGAGGETQYF
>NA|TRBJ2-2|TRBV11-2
CASSLARTSNTGELFF
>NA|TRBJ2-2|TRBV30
CAWTAGTSGNGLSGELFF
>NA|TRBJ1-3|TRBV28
CASSPLWGDSGNTIYF
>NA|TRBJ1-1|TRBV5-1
CASSLRTGANTEAFF
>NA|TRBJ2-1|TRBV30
CAWSQDGTDPTNEQFF
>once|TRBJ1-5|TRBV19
CASSIANFNNQPQHF
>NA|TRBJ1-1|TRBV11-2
CASSSGTGYRNTEAFF
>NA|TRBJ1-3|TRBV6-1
CASSEPGTGGNTIYF
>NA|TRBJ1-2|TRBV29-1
CSVEAGVGYTF
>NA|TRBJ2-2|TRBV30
CARLGGNGELFF
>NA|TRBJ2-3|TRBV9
CASSVGRSTDTQYF
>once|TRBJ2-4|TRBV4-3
CASSPRRGRGDIQYF
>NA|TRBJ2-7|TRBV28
CASRRTSSRVGEQYF
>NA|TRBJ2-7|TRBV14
CASSTYTDKTYEQYF
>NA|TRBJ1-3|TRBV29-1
CSVAQASGNTIYF
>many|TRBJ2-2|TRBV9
CASSVEGRAGELFF
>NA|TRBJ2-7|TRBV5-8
CASSSRVVVLHEQYF